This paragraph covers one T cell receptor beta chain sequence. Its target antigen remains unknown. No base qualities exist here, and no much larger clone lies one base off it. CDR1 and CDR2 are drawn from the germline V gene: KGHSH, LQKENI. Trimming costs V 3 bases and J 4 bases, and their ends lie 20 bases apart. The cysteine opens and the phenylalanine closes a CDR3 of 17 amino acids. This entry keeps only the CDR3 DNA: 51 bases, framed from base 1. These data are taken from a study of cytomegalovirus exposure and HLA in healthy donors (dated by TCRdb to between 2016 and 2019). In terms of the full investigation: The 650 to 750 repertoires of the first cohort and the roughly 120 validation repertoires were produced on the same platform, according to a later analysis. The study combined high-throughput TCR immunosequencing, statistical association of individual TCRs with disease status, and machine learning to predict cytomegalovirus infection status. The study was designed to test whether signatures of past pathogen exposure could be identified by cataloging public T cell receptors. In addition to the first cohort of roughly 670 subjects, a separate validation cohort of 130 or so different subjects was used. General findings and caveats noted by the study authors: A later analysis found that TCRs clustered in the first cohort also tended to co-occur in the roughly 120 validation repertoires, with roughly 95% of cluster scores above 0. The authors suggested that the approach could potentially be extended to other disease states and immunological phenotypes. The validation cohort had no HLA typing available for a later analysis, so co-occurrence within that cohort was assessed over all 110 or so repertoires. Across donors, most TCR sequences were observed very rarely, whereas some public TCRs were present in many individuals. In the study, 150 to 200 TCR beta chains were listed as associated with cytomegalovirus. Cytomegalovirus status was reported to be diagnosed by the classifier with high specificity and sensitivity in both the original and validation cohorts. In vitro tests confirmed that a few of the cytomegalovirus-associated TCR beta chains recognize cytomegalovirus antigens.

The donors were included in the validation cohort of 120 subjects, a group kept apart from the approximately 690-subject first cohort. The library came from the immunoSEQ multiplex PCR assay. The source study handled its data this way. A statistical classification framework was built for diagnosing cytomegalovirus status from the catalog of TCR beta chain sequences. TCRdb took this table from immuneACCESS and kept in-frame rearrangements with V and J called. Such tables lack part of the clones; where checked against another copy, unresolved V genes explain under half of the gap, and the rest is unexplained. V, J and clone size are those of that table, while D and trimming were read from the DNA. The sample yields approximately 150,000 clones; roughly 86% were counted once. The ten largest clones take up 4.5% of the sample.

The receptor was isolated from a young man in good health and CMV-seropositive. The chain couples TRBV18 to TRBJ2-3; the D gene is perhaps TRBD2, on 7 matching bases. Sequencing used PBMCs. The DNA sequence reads TGTGCCAGCTCACCCATTAAGGGGGTCGGGGGGCCAGATACGCAGTATTTT. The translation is CASSPIKGVGGPDTQYF.